This T cell receptor (beta chain) was documented in a study of PD-1 and CTLA-4 blockade in melanoma. Germline assignment: CDR1 MGHRA and CDR2 YSYEKL. This CDR3 spans 12 amino acids. Trimming cost V 1 base and J 7 bases, with 7 bases left between them. Libraries were prepared by immunoSEQ multiplex PCR; TCRdb keeps only in-frame clonotypes and omits some of them. Among about 31,000 clones listed, roughly 90% were seen once. This clonotype was sampled from a human donor with melanoma. The input for sequencing was CD8+ T cells from peripheral blood, taken from a patient given anti-PD-1 treatment. The rearrangement links TRBV4-1 to TRBJ1-1, with unresolved D. CDR3 protein: CASSQAGFEAFF. CDR3 nucleotide sequence: TGCGCCAGCAGCCAAGCGGGGTTTGAAGCTTTCTTT.